This TCR beta chain is from a study of T-cell reconstitution after alpha-beta-depleted transplantation in children. Whole-study findings and limits: When one year had passed after transplant, most T-cell counts and diversity came from newly produced T cells. Some patients' high day-60 TCRbeta diversity was traced to surviving recipient T cells and thymic progenitors.

This clonotype was found many times. Its antigen is still unknown. With 5 bases clipped from V and 4 bases from J, the junction kept 9 bases outside the gene matches. Germline loops: CDR1 SGHAT, CDR2 FQNNGV. The CDR3 runs 16 residues. TCRbeta library construction was performed incorporating unique molecular identifiers. TCRdb independently ran MiXCR on the PCR reads; one entry per CDR3 protein. The table lists approximately 98,000 distinct CDR3 sequences, about 6.4% of them singletons. V gene TRBV11-2 combines with J gene TRBJ2-1; 9 nucleotides align to TRBD1. The source is a male patient between 2 and 10 years old who had a stem cell transplant for acute lymphoblastic leukemia, so the T cells may come from the graft donor. The material was PBMCs, mostly from graft donor cells, obtained 360 days after TCRalphabeta/CD19-depleted stem cell transplant. The DNA of the CDR3 is TGTGCCAGCAGCCCCAGACAGGGGGGAAGGTACAATGAGCAGTTCTTC. Protein product: CASSPRQGGRYNEQFF.